Only a few counts were recorded for the clone carrying this T cell receptor beta chain. These data come from a study of response to subunit inactivated influenza vaccine. Looked up from germline, CDR1 is MNHEY and CDR2 is SVGEGT. Trimming took off 7 bases at V and 4 bases at J, with 10 bases between the two ends. The CDR3 runs to 12 residues. TCRdb passed the RT-PCR reads through MiXCR, listing each CDR3 protein once. The data contain 400,000 to 650,000 distinct CDR3 sequences, 7.2% of them singletons. The chain employs TRBV6-2 or TRBV6-3 and TRBJ2-5; D unresolved. The clonotype was recovered from a man between 50 and 70 years old who received an inactivated influenza vaccine. The source was PBMCs from blood, collected roughly 24 months after vaccination. The CDR3 sequence is CASTWGRETQYF. CDR3 bases: TGTGCCAGCACGTGGGGAAGAGAGACCCAGTACTTC.